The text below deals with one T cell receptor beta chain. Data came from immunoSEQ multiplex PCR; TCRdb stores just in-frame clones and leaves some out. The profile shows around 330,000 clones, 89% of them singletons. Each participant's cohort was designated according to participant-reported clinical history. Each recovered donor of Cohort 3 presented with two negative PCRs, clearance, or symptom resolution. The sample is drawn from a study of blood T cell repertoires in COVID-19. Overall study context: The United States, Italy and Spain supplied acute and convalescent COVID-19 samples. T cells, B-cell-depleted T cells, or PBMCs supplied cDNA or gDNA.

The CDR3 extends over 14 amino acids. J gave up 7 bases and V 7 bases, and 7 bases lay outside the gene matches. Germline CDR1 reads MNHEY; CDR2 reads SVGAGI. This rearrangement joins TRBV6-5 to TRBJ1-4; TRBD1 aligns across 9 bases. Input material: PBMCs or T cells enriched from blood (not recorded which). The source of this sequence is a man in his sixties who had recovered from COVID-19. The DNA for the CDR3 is TGTGCCAGCAAACCTCCGGGACAGGGTGAAAAACTGTTTTTT. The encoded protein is CASKPPGQGEKLFF.